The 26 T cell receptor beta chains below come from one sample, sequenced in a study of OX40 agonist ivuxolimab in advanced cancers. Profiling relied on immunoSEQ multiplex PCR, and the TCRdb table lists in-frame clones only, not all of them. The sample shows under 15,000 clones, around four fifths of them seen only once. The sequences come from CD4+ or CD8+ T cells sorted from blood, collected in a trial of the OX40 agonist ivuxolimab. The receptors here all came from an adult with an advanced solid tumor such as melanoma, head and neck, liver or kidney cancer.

This CDR3 reads CASSLEISGRNEQFF. CDR3 in DNA: TGTGCCAGCAGCTTAGAAATTAGCGGGAGAAATGAGCAGTTCTTC. V is TRBV11-2 and J is TRBJ2-1; 9 nucleotides agree with TRBD2. This CDR3 has 15 amino acids. V lost 0 bases and J lost 7; bases outside the gene matches: 4. Germline V gene lookup returns CDR1 SGHAT and CDR2 FQNNGV.

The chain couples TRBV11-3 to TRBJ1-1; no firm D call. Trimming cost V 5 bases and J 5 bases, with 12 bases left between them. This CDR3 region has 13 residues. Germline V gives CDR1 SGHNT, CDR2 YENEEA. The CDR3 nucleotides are TGTGCCAGCAGCCCTGGAGGAGGGACTGAAGCTTTCTTT. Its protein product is CASSPGGGTEAFF.

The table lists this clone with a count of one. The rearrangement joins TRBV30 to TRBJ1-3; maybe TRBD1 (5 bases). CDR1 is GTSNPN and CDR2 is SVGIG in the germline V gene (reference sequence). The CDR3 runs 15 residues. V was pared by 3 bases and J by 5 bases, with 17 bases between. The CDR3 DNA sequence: TGTGCCTGGAGCCCAGCCGGAGGGGCCCGAAACACCATATATTTT. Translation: CAWSPAGGARNTIYF. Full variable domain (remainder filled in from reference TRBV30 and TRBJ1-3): SQTIHQWPATLVQPVGSPLSLECTVEGTSNPNLYWYRQAAGRGLQLLFYSVGIGQISSEVPQNLSASRPQDRQFILSSKKLLLSDSGFYLCAWSPAGGARNTIYFGEGSWLTVV.

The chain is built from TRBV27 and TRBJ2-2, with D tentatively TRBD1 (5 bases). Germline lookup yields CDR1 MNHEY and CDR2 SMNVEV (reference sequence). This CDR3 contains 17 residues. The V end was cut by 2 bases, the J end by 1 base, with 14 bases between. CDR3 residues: CASSLRGVAENTGELFF. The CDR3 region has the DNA TGTGCCAGCAGTTTAAGGGGTGTGGCGGAGAACACCGGGGAGCTGTTTTTT.

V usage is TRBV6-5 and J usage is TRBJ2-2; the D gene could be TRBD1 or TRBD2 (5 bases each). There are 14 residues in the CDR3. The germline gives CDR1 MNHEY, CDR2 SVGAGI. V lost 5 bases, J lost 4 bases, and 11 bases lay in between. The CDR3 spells CASSMGVGTGELFF. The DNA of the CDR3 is TGTGCCAGCAGTATGGGGGTTGGCACCGGGGAGCTGTTTTTT.

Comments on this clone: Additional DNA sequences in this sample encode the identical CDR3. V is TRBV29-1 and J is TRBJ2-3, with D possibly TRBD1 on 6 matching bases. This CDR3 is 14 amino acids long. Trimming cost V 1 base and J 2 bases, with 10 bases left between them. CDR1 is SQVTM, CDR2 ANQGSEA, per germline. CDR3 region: CSVEGQGFTDTQYF. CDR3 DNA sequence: TGCAGCGTTGAAGGGCAGGGGTTCACAGATACGCAGTATTTT.

CDR3 loop: CASSQVNTEAFF. The CDR3 DNA sequence: TGTGCCAGCAGCCAGGTGAACACTGAAGCTTTCTTT. The genes are TRBV14 and TRBJ1-1, with unresolved D. The V end lost 3 bases, the J end lost 0 bases, and 2 bases lay between the germline ends. CDR1 SGHDN and CDR2 FVKESK come from the germline V gene. This CDR3 is 12 amino acids long.

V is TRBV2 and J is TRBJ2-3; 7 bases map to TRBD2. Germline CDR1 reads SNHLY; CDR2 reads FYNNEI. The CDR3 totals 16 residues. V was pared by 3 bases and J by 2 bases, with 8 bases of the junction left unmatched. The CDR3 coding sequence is TGTGCCAGCAGTGAGGGTAGCGGGCGCCTCACAGATACGCAGTATTTT. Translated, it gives CASSEGSGRLTDTQYF.

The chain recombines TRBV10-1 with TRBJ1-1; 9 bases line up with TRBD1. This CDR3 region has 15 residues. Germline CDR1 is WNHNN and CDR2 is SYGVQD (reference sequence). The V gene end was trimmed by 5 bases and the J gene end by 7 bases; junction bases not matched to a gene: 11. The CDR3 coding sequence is TGCGCCAGCAGTCCTTCTTGGGACAGGGAGGGTGAAGCTTTCTTT. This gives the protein CASSPSWDREGEAFF.

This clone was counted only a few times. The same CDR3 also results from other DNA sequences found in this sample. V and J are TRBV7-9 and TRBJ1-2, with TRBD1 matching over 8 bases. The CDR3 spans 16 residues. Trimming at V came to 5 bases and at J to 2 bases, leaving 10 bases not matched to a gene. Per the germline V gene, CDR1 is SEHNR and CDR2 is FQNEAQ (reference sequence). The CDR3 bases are TGTGCCAGCAGCGGTCCAGGGGGCGGGGGAAACTATGGCTACACCTTC. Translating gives CASSGPGGGGNYGYTF.

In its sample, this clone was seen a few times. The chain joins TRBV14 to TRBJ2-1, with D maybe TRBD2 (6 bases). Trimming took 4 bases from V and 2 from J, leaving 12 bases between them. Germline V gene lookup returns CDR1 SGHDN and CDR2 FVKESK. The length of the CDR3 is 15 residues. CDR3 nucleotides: TGTGCCAGCAGCCCACGTAGCGGAGCCTACAATGAGCAGTTCTTC. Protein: CASSPRSGAYNEQFF.

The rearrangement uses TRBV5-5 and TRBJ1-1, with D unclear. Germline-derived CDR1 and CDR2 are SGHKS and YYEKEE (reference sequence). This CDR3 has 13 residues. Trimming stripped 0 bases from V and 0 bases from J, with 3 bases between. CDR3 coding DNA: TGTGCCAGCAGCTTGGCTGTGAACACTGAAGCTTTCTTT. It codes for CASSLAVNTEAFF. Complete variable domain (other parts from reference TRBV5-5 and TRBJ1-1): DAGVTQSPTHLIKTRGQQVTLRCSPISGHKSVSWYQQVLGQGPQFIFQYYEKEERGRGNFPDRFSARQFPNYSSELNVNALLLGDSALYLCASSLAVNTEAFFGQGTRLTVV.

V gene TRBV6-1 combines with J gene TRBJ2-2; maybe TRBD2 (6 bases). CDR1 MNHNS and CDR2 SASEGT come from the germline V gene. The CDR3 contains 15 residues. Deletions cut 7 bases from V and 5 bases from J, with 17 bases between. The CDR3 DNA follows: TGTGCCAGCACCGAAGACGGAGGGGCTACCGGGGAGCTGTTTTTT. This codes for CASTEDGGATGELFF.

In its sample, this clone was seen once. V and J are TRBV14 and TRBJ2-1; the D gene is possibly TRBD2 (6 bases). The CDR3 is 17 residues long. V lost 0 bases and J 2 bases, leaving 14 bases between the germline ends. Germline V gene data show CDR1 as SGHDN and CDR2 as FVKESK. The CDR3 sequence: CASSQDYGGAAYNEQFF. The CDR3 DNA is TGTGCCAGCAGCCAAGATTACGGGGGAGCTGCCTACAATGAGCAGTTCTTC. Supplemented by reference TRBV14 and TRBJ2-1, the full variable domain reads EAGVTQFPSHSVIEKGQTVTLRCDPISGHDNLYWYRRVMGKEIKFLLHFVKESKQDESGMPNNRFLAERTGGTYSTLKVQPAELEDSGVYFCASSQDYGGAAYNEQFFGPGTRLTVL.

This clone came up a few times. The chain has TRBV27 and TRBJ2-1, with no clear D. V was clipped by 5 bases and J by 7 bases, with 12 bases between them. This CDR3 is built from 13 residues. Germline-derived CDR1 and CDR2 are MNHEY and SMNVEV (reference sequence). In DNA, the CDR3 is TGTGCCAGCAGTAGGGCCAAGTATAATGAGCAGTTCTTC. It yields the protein CASSRAKYNEQFF.

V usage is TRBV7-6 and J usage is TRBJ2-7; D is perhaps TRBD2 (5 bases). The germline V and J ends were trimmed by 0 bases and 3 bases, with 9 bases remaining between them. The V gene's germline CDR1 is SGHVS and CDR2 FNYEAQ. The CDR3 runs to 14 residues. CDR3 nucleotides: TGTGCCAGCAGCTTAGCGAGCGGAAACTACGAGCAGTACTTC. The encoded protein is CASSLASGNYEQYF. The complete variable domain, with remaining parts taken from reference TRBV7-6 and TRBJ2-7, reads GAGVSQSPRYKVTKRGQDVALRCDPISGHVSLYWYRQALGQGPEFLTYFNYEAQQDKSGLPNDRFSAERPEGSISTLTIQRTEQRDSAMYRCASSLASGNYEQYFGPGTRLTVT.

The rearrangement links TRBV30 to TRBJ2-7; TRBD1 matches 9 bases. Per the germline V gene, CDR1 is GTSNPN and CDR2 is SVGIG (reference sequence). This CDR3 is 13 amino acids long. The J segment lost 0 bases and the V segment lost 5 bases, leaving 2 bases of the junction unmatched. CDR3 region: CAWGTGSSYEQYF. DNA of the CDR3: TGTGCCTGGGGGACAGGGAGCTCCTACGAGCAGTACTTC.

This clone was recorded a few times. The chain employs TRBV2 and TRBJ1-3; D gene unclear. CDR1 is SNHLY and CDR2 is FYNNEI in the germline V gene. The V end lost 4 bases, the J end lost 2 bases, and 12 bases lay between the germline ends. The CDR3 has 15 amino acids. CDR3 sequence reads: CASSGENQAGNTIYF. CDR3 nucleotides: TGTGCCAGCAGTGGCGAGAATCAGGCTGGAAACACCATATATTTT.

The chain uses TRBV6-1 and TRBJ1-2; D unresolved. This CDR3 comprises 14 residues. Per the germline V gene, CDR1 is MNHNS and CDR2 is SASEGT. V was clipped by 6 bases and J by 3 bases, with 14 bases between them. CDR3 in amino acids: CASRNAPKDYGYTF. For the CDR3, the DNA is TGTGCCAGCAGGAATGCTCCTAAGGACTATGGCTACACCTTC.

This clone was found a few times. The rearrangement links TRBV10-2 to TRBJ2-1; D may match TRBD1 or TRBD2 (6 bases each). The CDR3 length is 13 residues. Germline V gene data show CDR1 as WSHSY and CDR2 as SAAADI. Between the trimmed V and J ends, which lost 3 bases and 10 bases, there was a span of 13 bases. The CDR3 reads CASSDWGAREQFF. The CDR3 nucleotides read TGCGCCAGCAGTGACTGGGGGGCCCGGGAGCAGTTCTTC.

Here the CDR3 DNA reads TGTGCCAGCAGCTTGGGGACAGGGGACACTGAAGCTTTCTTT. This codes for CASSLGTGDTEAFF. The rearrangement joins TRBV7-9 to TRBJ1-1; 10 bases are a match to TRBD1. This CDR3 contains 14 residues. Germline V lookup: CDR1 SEHNR, CDR2 FQNEAQ (reference sequence). V shed 3 bases, J shed 3 bases, and the junction held 1 base outside the gene matches.

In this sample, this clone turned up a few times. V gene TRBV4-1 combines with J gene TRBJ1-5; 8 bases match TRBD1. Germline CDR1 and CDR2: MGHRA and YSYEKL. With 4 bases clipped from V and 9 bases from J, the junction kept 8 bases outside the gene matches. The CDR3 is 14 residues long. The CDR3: CASSLDRGARPQHF. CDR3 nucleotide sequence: TGCGCCAGCAGCCTCGACAGGGGTGCTCGGCCCCAGCATTTT.

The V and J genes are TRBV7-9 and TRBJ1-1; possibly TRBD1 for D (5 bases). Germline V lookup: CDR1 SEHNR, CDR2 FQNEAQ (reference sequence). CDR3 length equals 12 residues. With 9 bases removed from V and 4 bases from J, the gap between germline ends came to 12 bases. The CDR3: CASQTGGTEAFF. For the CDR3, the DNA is TGTGCCAGTCAAACGGGGGGCACTGAAGCTTTCTTT.

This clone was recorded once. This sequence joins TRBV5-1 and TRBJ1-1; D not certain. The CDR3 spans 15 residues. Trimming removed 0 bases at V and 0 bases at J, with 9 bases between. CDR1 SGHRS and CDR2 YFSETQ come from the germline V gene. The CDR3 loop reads CASSLEGYLNTEAFF. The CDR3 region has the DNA TGCGCCAGCAGCTTGGAAGGGTATCTGAACACTGAAGCTTTCTTT.

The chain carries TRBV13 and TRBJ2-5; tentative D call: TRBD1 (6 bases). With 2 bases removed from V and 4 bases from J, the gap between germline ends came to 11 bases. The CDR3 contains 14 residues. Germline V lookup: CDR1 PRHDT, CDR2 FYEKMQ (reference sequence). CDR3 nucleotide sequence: TGTGCCAGCAGCTTACAGGGGAAGGGAGAGACCCAGTACTTC. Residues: CASSLQGKGETQYF.

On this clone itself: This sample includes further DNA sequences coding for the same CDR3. In DNA, the CDR3 is TGTGCCAGCAGTTTGGGTCAAGGGTATCAGCCCCAGCATTTT. Residues: CASSLGQGYQPQHF. The chain links TRBV6-1 to TRBJ1-5, with D unclear. Trimming stripped 5 bases from V and 5 bases from J, with 13 bases between. CDR1 and CDR2 (germline): MNHNS, SASEGT. The CDR3 loop spans 14 amino acids.